Listed below are T cell receptor beta chains from one sample, sequenced in a study of graft-versus-host responses after intestinal transplantation. Measured with immunoSEQ multiplex PCR; TCRdb has only the in-frame clones, and not every one. The sample yields some 77,000 clones, approximately 90% seen once. Sequencing used PBMCs, obtained 98 days after intestinal transplantation. These receptors all stem from a human patient who received an intestinal transplant, so some T cells may come from the graft donor. The CDR3 runs from the conserved cysteine through the conserved F or W. A D gene is named only where the DNA matches it firmly. The size field is filled for only some rows; it gives once, few, many or a size class.

j_call v_call clone_size d_call cdr3_nt cdr3_aa
TRBJ1-1 TRBV15 NA NA TGCGCCACCAGCAAAGAGTGGGGGGGGCTGGGCACTGAAGCTTTCTTT CATSKEWGGLGTEAFF
TRBJ2-1 TRBV6-5 NA NA TGTGCCAGCAGTTACTCTACTAGGGTGGTCAAAAATGAGCAGTTCTTC CASSYSTRVVKNEQFF
TRBJ2-3 TRBV29-1 NA NA TGCAGCGTTGAAGATGGGTCCTATACGCAGTATTTT CSVEDGSYTQYF
TRBJ1-4 TRBV9 NA NA TGTGCCAGCAGCGTAGGGCAGGGGCTAGACGAAAAACTGTTTTTT CASSVGQGLDEKLFF
TRBJ2-1 TRBV2 NA TRBD1 TGTGCCAGCAGTGCCTCCGGGACAGGGGTTTTAGCTTCCTACAATGAGCAGTTCTTC CASSASGTGVLASYNEQFF
TRBJ2-7 TRBV2 once NA TGTGCCAGCAGTGAAGCGAAATGGGGCTCCTACGAGCAGTACTTC CASSEAKWGSYEQYF
TRBJ2-1 TRBV11-2 NA TRBD2 TGTGCCAGCAGCTTAGCCTCAGCGACTAGCGGGAGGGATTACAATGAGCAGTTCTTC CASSLASATSGRDYNEQFF
TRBJ2-7 TRBV10-3 NA NA TGTGCCATCAGTGACGGGGGAGTCTACGAGCAGTACTTC CAISDGGVYEQYF
TRBJ1-6 TRBV2 NA NA TGTGCCAGCAGTGATAGAATGGCAGGGAATTCACCCCTCCACTTT CASSDRMAGNSPLHF
TRBJ2-3 TRBV7-9 NA NA TGTGCCAGCAGTTGGGACAGCACAGATACGCAGTATTTT CASSWDSTDTQYF
TRBJ1-2 TRBV6-6 NA NA TGTGCCAGCAGCCTAAACCTAAACTATGGCTACACCTTC CASSLNLNYGYTF
TRBJ2-1 TRBV19 NA TRBD1 TGTGCCAGTACCCCGGGACAGCTATACAATGAGCAGTTCTTC CASTPGQLYNEQFF
TRBJ2-5 TRBV5-6 NA NA TGTGCCAGCAGCTTGGCGGTCAGGGAGACCCAGTACTTC CASSLAVRETQYF
TRBJ1-5 TRBV10-3 NA NA TGTGCCATCAGTGAGTCTCGGGACAGCAATCAGCCCCAGCATTTT CAISESRDSNQPQHF
TRBJ2-1 TRBV28 NA TRBD2 TGTGCCAGCAGCCAAACACAGCGGGAGGGTTCCTACAATGAGCAGTTCTTC CASSQTQREGSYNEQFF
TRBJ2-2 TRBV11-1 NA TRBD2 TGTGCCAGCAGCCCTAGCGGGGGAGGTACCGGGGAGCTGTTTTTT CASSPSGGGTGELFF
TRBJ2-2 TRBV6-5 NA NA TGTGCCAGCAGAACCGCAGGGTCCGGGGAGCTGTTTTTT CASRTAGSGELFF
TRBJ1-2 TRBV5-1 NA NA TGCGCCAGCAGCTTGGTTAGGGGCGATGGCTACACCTTC CASSLVRGDGYTF
TRBJ2-3 TRBV6-6 NA TRBD2 TGTGCCAGCAGCGGGGGGGCCGCAGATACGCAGTATTTT CASSGGAADTQYF
TRBJ2-7 TRBV28 NA TRBD1 TGTGCCAGCAGCCTGGACAGGTTCCCTCTCGAGCAGTACTTC CASSLDRFPLEQYF
TRBJ2-3 TRBV9 once TRBD2 TGTGCCAGCAGCGTAGAAGGGCTAGCGGGGGACCCCACAGATACGCAGTATTTT CASSVEGLAGDPTDTQYF
TRBJ2-7 TRBV29-1 NA NA TGCAGCGCCCAGGGGGGGGTCTCCTACGAGCAGTACTTC CSAQGGVSYEQYF
TRBJ2-1 TRBV9 NA TRBD2 TGTGCCAGCAGCGTAGCGTGGGCTAAGGCTAGCGGGGCCTACAATGAGCAGTTCTTC CASSVAWAKASGAYNEQFF
TRBJ2-2 TRBV28 NA NA TGTGCCAGCAGTCTCGGGGGATCCACCGGGGAGCTGTTTTTT CASSLGGSTGELFF
TRBJ2-3 TRBV5-1 NA TRBD1 TGCGCCAGCAGCATTCCCCGGACAGGGGAAAGAGATACGCAGTATTTT CASSIPRTGERDTQYF
TRBJ2-2 TRBV5-4 NA NA TGTGCCAGCAGCCCCAGGGAGGCCGGGGAGCTGTTTTTT CASSPREAGELFF
TRBJ2-7 TRBV30 NA NA TGTGCCTGGACCAGGGGGGGGTACGAGCAGTACTTC CAWTRGGYEQYF
TRBJ2-5 TRBV30 NA TRBD1 TGTGCCTGGAGTGCAGGGGGAAGGTCAGAGACCCAGTACTTC CAWSAGGRSETQYF
TRBJ2-7 TRBV14 NA NA TGTGCCAGCAGCTCACTAGCAAATTACGAGCAGTACTTC CASSSLANYEQYF
TRBJ2-1 TRBV29-1 NA TRBD2 TGCAGCGCCAATGCCTTTGGGACTAGCGGGAGGAATGAGCAGTTCTTC CSANAFGTSGRNEQFF
TRBJ1-2 TRBV6-4 NA NA TGTGCCAGATCCGGGACGCCCTTCTTTAACTATGGCTACACCTTC CARSGTPFFNYGYTF